This T cell receptor (beta chain) was sequenced in a study of tumor and adjacent non-tumor tissue in lung cancer. Study-wide background: Patients comprised some eleven adenocarcinoma, 2 squamous cell carcinoma and 1 small cell lung cancer.

The template was RNA from unsorted bulk tissue. TCRbeta libraries were built with three rounds of nested PCR, modified from ARM-PCR. One entry per CDR3 protein, called by TCRdb with MiXCR from the multiplex PCR reads. Among tens of thousands of distinct CDR3 sequences, 75% to 90% were seen once, and the ten largest hold 13%. Concerning this clonotype itself: The conserved phenylalanine or tryptophan normally closing the CDR3 is absent here, so this likely arose from a read error.

This receptor was taken from a woman aged 45-65 years with non-small cell lung cancer. Material for sequencing was lung tumor tissue.

This CDR3 is CNARVRDEQYL. The DNA for the CDR3 is TGCAATGCTAGGGTAAGGGACGAGCAGTACCTC. The chain recombines TRBV20-1 with TRBJ2-7; D call uncertain. The CDR3 covers 11 residues. Germline V gene sequence: CDR1 DFQATT, CDR2 SNEGSKA (reference sequence).